Listed below are T cell receptor beta chains from one sample, sequenced in a study of T-cell memory formation after mild COVID-19. One entry per CDR3 protein results from TCRdb running MiXCR on the 5' RACE reads. The sample has 390,000 or so distinct CDR3 sequences; 15% to 20% are singletons. The sample taken for sequencing was PBMCs or a T cell subset sorted from them (not recorded which). All receptors come from a man aged 18 to 29 who had mild COVID-19 (a few samples of this study predate the infection). Cell type and time point are not known. Each CDR3 is given without its conserved first and last residue. Fields, in order: V gene, CDR3 length, CDR3 protein.

v_gene: TRBV14; len: 9; CDR3aa: ASSQFYEQY
v_gene: TRBV21-1; len: 16; CDR3aa: ASSPGLAGASSQETQY
v_gene: TRBV9; len: 12; CDR3aa: ASNTGTSAYEQY
v_gene: TRBV6-5; len: 14; CDR3aa: ASSYREGYRNSPLH
v_gene: TRBV11-2; len: 13; CDR3aa: ASSSSWTSSYEQY
v_gene: TRBV27; len: 11; CDR3aa: ASSVSGITEAF
v_gene: TRBV6-1; len: 11; CDR3aa: ASSITGDYGYT
v_gene: TRBV7-9; len: 14; CDR3aa: ASSQRSLQNADTQY
v_gene: TRBV5-5; len: 14; CDR3aa: ASSLRAGENTGELF
v_gene: TRBV19; len: 10; CDR3aa: ASGWGNTEAF
v_gene: TRBV7-9; len: 14; CDR3aa: ASSLDPAGVQETQY
v_gene: TRBV7-9; len: 11; CDR3aa: ASSRDRDDEQY
v_gene: TRBV12-3/TRBV12-4; len: 12; CDR3aa: ASSRGPGTGKKY
v_gene: TRBV20-1; len: 13; CDR3aa: SARGGIYGGTEAF
v_gene: TRBV5-1; len: 13; CDR3aa: ASSLVAASSYEQY
v_gene: TRBV5-1; len: 13; CDR3aa: ASSLEQSGANVLT
v_gene: TRBV29-1; len: 13; CDR3aa: SVDTFASGGWTQY
v_gene: TRBV7-8; len: 15; CDR3aa: ASSPRTGIRINEKLF
v_gene: TRBV5-1; len: 13; CDR3aa: ASSPRGYSINEQF
v_gene: TRBV12-3/TRBV12-4; len: 15; CDR3aa: ASSLTVVGGGAREQF
v_gene: TRBV3-1; len: 9; CDR3aa: ASSQVRVQV
v_gene: TRBV20-1; len: 14; CDR3aa: SASNTLRVSNQPQH
v_gene: TRBV19; len: 13; CDR3aa: ASTLTGTMNTEAF
v_gene: TRBV5-1; len: 12; CDR3aa: ASSLGGGNTEAF
v_gene: TRBV2; len: 12; CDR3aa: ATLPLTSSDEQF
v_gene: TRBV28; len: 12; CDR3aa: ASSGQGRTYGYT
v_gene: TRBV5-6; len: 14; CDR3aa: ASSRGLATSTDTQY
v_gene: TRBV5-1; len: 12; CDR3aa: ASSHETYYNEQF
v_gene: TRBV7-9; len: 14; CDR3aa: ASSLGDRGSSDTQY